These 15 T cell receptor beta chains were all obtained from the same sample, sequenced in a study of identical twins. TCRdb reanalysed the 5' RACE reads using MiXCR and keeps one entry per CDR3 protein. The sample contains roughly 200,000 distinct CDR3 sequences, approximately 8.3% of which appear only once. These sequences were also reported in another study, on yellow fever vaccine responses in identical twins.

The specimen sequenced was memory (CD45RO+) T cells sorted from blood. The receptors were sampled from a woman aged 18-35 years in good health.

The chain carries TRBV4-1 and TRBJ2-3; D tentatively fits TRBD1 or TRBD2 (5 bases each). The CDR3 totals 16 residues. Germline-derived CDR1 and CDR2 are MGHRA and YSYEKL. With 0 bases removed from V and 4 bases from J, the gap between germline ends came to 14 bases. The CDR3 nucleotides read TGCGCCAGCAGCCAAGATTTCGAGGGGTACCCAGATACGCAGTATTTT. Its translation: CASSQDFEGYPDTQYF.

This clonotype was found a few times. The chain carries TRBV20-1 and TRBJ1-1, with TRBD1 as a possible D gene (5 bases). Germline V lookup: CDR1 DFQATT, CDR2 SNEGSKA (reference sequence). Deletions cut 5 bases from V and 11 bases from J, with 18 bases between. CDR3 size: 12 residues. The CDR3 sequence: CSAGPGGLVAFF. DNA for the CDR3: TGCAGTGCTGGGCCCGGGGGGTTAGTGGCTTTCTTT.

This clonotype was seen only a few times. The rearrangement joins TRBV5-6 to TRBJ1-6; 7 bases agree with TRBD1. V trimming: 3 bases; J trimming: 9 bases; junction bases outside the gene matches: 9. The CDR3 covers 15 residues. Germline V gene lookup returns CDR1 SGHDT and CDR2 YYEEEE. DNA of the CDR3: TGTGCCAGCAGCTGGGGTTGGCAGGGGGTTTCACCCCTCCACTTT. Encoded protein: CASSWGWQGVSPLHF.

This clonotype has a handful of counts. The chain joins TRBV18 to TRBJ2-1; 12 bases fit TRBD1. Unmatched junction bases numbered 12, after V lost 9 bases and J lost 9 bases. Germline CDR1 and CDR2: KGHSH and LQKENI. The CDR3 is 15 residues long. CDR3 residues: CASRSRDRGHIEQFF. CDR3 nucleotides: TGTGCCAGTCGTTCCCGGGACAGGGGGCATATTGAGCAGTTCTTC.

This clonotype came up many times. The chain links TRBV29-1 to TRBJ2-7, with 8 bases lining up with TRBD1. This CDR3 is 12 amino acids long. CDR1 SQVTM and CDR2 ANQGSEA come from the germline V gene. V was clipped by 3 bases and J by 2 bases; unmatched bases: 0. The CDR3: CSVEDRAYEQYF. The CDR3 DNA follows: TGCAGCGTTGAGGACAGGGCCTACGAGCAGTACTTC.

This clonotype was detected only a few times. The chain couples TRBV28 to TRBJ2-3; D remains unclear. Trimming took off 2 bases at V and 2 bases at J, with 11 bases between the two ends. This CDR3 is built from 15 residues. Germline CDR1 is MDHEN and CDR2 is SYDVKM. This CDR3 reads CASSLLSPITDTQYF. CDR3 bases: TGTGCCAGCAGTTTACTCTCTCCGATCACAGATACGCAGTATTTT.

This clonotype was found a few times. The J gene is TRBJ2-7, the V gene TRBV28; 8 nucleotides agree with TRBD2. The CDR3 consists of 15 residues. CDR1 and CDR2 (germline): MDHEN, SYDVKM. Trimming removed 5 bases from V and 6 bases from J; junction bases left unmatched: 12. CDR3 sequence: CASSPSGSRSTEQYF. The DNA of the CDR3 is TGTGCCAGCAGTCCCAGCGGGAGCCGGTCGACCGAGCAGTACTTC. The variable domain in full, completed from reference TRBV28 and TRBJ2-7, reads DVKVTQSSRYLVKRTGEKVFLECVQDMDHENMFWYRQDPGLGLRLIYFSYDVKMKEKGDIPEGYSVSREKKERFSLILESASTNQTSMYLCASSPSGSRSTEQYFGPGTRLTVT.

The chain links TRBV7-2 to TRBJ2-6; D not resolved. Germline assignment: CDR1 SGHTA and CDR2 FQGNSA. The V gene lost 5 bases and the J gene lost 0 bases, with 14 bases spanning the gap. This CDR3 contains 17 residues. This CDR3 reads CASSLPYPGSGANVLTF. The CDR3 nucleotides read TGTGCCAGCAGCCTCCCCTACCCGGGCTCTGGGGCCAACGTCCTGACTTTC.

This clonotype occurred a few times. A much larger clone sits a single nucleotide away, making a read error possible. J is TRBJ2-1 and V is TRBV7-2; D gene uncertain. The CDR3 is 11 residues long. Per germline, CDR1 SGHTA and CDR2 FQGNSA. The V and J ends lost 1 base and 8 bases respectively, with 3 bases between them. The DNA of the CDR3 is TGTGCCAGCAGCTTAGAGGATGAGCAGTTCTTC. The encoded protein is CASSLEDEQFF.

This rearrangement joins TRBV12-3 or TRBV12-4 to TRBJ2-3; TRBD2 matches 12 bases. With V trimmed by 6 bases and J by 6 bases, 4 bases remained unmatched. This CDR3 contains 14 residues. The CDR3: CASSPSGREDTQYF. As DNA, the CDR3 is TGTGCCAGCAGCCCTAGCGGGAGGGAGGATACGCAGTATTTT.

This clonotype was observed many times. This rearrangement joins TRBV29-1 to TRBJ2-3, with D uncertain. V was cut by 5 bases and J by 2 bases, with 11 bases left in between. Germline CDR1 SQVTM, CDR2 ANQGSEA. This CDR3 is 13 amino acids long. For the CDR3, the DNA is TGCAGCGTTAGGAAAGGTAACACAGATACGCAGTATTTT. Amino acid sequence: CSVRKGNTDTQYF.

This clonotype was observed many times. This sequence joins TRBV7-9 and TRBJ2-5, with D possibly matching TRBD2 (6 bases). The CDR3 covers 16 residues. Trimming pared 1 base from V and 2 bases from J, leaving 14 bases between. Germline CDR1 SEHNR, CDR2 FQNEAQ (reference sequence). In DNA form, the CDR3 reads TGTGCCAGCAGCTTAGGGGAGGCAGGGTCGCAAGAGACCCAGTACTTC. Translating it yields CASSLGEAGSQETQYF.

The chain has TRBV28 and TRBJ2-7, with D maybe TRBD1 (6 bases). The CDR3 spans 16 residues. Germline assignment: CDR1 MDHEN and CDR2 SYDVKM. The ends were cut back, 6 bases at V and 3 bases at J, with 21 bases in the middle. This CDR3 is CASSSGTKSLLYEQYF. In DNA, the CDR3 is TGTGCCAGCAGCTCCGGGACAAAGTCCCTCCTCTACGAGCAGTACTTC.

This clonotype was detected many times. The rearrangement joins TRBV3-1 to TRBJ1-1; D is ambiguous. This CDR3 has 15 residues. Trimming pared 4 bases from V and 1 base from J, leaving 13 bases between. Per the germline V gene, CDR1 is LGHDT and CDR2 is YNNKEL (reference sequence). CDR3 in DNA: TGTGCCAGCAGCCTAGGAGGGAGTCGGAACACTGAAGCTTTCTTT. Translated, it gives CASSLGGSRNTEAFF.

This clonotype occurred many times. V gene TRBV28 combines with J gene TRBJ2-5, with D perhaps matching TRBD2 (5 bases). There are 14 residues in the CDR3. Germline CDR1 and CDR2: MDHEN and SYDVKM. V was shortened by 2 bases and J by 2 bases, with 9 bases between the two germline ends. CDR3 in amino acids: CASSLLGGQETQYF. CDR3 DNA sequence: TGTGCCAGCAGTTTACTAGGAGGTCAAGAGACCCAGTACTTC.